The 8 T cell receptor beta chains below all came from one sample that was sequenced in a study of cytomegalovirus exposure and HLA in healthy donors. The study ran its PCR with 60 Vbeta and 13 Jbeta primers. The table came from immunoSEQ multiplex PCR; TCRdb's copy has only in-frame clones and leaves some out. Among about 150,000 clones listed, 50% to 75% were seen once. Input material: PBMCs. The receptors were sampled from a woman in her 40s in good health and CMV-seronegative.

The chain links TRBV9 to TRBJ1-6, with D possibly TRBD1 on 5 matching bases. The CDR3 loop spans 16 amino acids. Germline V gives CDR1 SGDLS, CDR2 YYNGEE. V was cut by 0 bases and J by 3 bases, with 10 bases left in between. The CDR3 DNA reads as TGTGCCAGCAGCGTAGGCCTCAGGGACTATAATTCACCCCTCCACTTT. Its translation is CASSVGLRDYNSPLHF.

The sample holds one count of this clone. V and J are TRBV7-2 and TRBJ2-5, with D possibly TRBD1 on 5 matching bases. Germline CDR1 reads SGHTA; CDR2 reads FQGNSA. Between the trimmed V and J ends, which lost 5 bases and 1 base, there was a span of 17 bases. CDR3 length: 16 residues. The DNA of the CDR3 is TGTGCCAGCAGCCCCCGGCGGAGTGGGGCCCAAGAGACCCAGTACTTC. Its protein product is CASSPRRSGAQETQYF.

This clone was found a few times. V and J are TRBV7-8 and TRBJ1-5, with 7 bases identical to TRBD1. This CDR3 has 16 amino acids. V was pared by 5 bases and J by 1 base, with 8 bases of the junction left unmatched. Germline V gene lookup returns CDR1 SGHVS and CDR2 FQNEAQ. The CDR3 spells CASSLLPTGSNQPQHF. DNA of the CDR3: TGTGCCAGCAGCCTCCTCCCGACAGGGAGCAATCAGCCCCAGCATTTT.

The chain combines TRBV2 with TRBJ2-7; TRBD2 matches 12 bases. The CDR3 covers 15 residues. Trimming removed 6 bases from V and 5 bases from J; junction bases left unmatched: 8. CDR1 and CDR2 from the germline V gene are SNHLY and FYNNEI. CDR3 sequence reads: CASRRLAGATNEQYF. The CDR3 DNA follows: TGTGCCAGCAGGAGACTAGCGGGGGCTACAAACGAGCAGTACTTC.

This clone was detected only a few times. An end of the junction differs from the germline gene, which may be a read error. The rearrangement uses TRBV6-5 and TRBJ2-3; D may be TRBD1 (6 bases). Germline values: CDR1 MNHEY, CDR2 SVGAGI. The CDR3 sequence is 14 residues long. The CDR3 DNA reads TGTGCCAGCAGTTCCGTGGACAGCACATATACGCAGTATTTT. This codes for CASSSVDSTYTQYF.

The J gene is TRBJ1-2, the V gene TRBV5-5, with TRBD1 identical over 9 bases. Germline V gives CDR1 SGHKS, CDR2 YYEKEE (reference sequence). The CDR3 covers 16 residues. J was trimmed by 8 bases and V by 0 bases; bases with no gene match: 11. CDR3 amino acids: CASSLGGTGNVGGYTF. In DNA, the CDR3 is TGTGCCAGCAGCTTGGGCGGGACAGGGAATGTAGGAGGCTACACCTTC.

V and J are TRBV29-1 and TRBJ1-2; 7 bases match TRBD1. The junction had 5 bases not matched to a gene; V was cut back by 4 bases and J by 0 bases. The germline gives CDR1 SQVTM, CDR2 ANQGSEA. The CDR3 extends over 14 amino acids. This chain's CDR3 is CSVAPGTANYGYTF. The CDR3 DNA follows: TGCAGCGTTGCCCCCGGGACAGCTAACTATGGCTACACCTTC.

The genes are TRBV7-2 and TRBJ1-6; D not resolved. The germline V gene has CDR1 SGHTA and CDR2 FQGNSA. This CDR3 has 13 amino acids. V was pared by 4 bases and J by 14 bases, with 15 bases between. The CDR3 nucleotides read TGTGCCAGCAGCTCTCGGCAGGCTCGGACCCTCCACTTT. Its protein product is CASSSRQARTLHF.